This TCR beta chain was captured by sequencing in a study of T-cell memory formation after mild COVID-19. Notes on the study in general: Pre-infection memory held some responding clones, suggesting pre-existing cross-reactive T cells responded.

Germline CDR1 is LGHDT and CDR2 is YNNKEL (reference sequence). V was trimmed by 0 bases and J by 8 bases, leaving 16 bases between them. CDR3 length: 16 residues. Of note for this clonotype: What it recognizes is unknown.

Constant-segment primers served in 5'RACE that generated TCR alpha and TCR beta cDNA libraries bearing sample barcodes and UMIs. TCRdb reprocessed the 5' RACE reads with MiXCR, giving one entry per CDR3 protein. The table shows roughly 610,000 distinct CDR3 sequences, with around 16% occurring only once. The sequenced sample consisted of PBMCs or a T cell subset sorted from them (not recorded which). The receptor was derived from an adult woman who had mild COVID-19 (a few samples of this study predate the infection). Cell type and time point are not known. The chain uses TRBV3-1 and TRBJ1-4; maybe TRBD1 (5 bases). CDR3 nucleotide sequence: TGTGCCAGCAGCCAAGATTCCGGCAGGGTCTCGGAAAAACTGTTTTTT. It is translated as CASSQDSGRVSEKLFF.